This TCR beta chain was recovered during a study of shared clonotypes between healthy human individuals. Germline V gene sequence: CDR1 SGHDN, CDR2 FVKESK. The CDR3 is 16 residues long. V gave up 3 bases and J gave up 2 bases, with 16 bases separating them. General study findings and limits: Naive subsets usually exceeded memory subsets in estimated richness. Clonotype sharing across donors was expected to vary with sequencing depth. Generation of non-shared clonotypes was less probable than generation of clonotypes shared by all four donors.

Every subset had its genomic DNA shared out evenly among several immunoSEQ plates. Produced via immunoSEQ multiplex PCR; TCRdb's table is partial and in-frame only. The table includes approximately 840,000 clones, 96% detected once. CD45RO negativity and positive selection for CCR7 defined naive CD8 cells, a population that excluded terminally differentiated effector memory CD45RA+ cells. Concerning this clone: Its antigen is undetermined.

Sequencing was performed on naive CD8+ T cells sorted from blood. This receptor was identified in a man under 40 in good health. The rearrangement links TRBV14 to TRBJ1-2; possible D gene TRBD1, 6 bases. CDR3 in DNA: TGTGCCAGCAGCCATCTGGCAGGGGAAACAAACTATGGCTACACCTTC. It codes for CASSHLAGETNYGYTF.